These T cell receptor beta chains were read from a single sample in a study of graft-versus-host responses after intestinal transplantation. These receptors' targets are unknown. The protocol was immunoSEQ multiplex PCR, while the TCRdb copy is restricted to in-frame clones and leaves out a portion. Found here are approximately 79,000 clones, roughly 80% of them singletons; the top ten hold approximately 0.88%. Sequencing used unstimulated CD4+ T cells sorted from spleen or lymph node cells, obtained before intestinal transplant. The receptors were sampled from a human donor who received an intestinal transplant. Both conserved end residues are part of each CDR3. A D gene is named only where the DNA matches it firmly. Clone size is shown for a subset of rows, as once, few, many or a class of expanded clone.

d_gene,v_gene,abundance,j_gene,CDR3nt,CDR3aa
-,TRBV7-9,-,TRBJ1-3,TGTGCCAGCAGCCTTACAGGGAGTTCGGACACCATATATTTT,CASSLTGSSDTIYF
TRBD1,TRBV10-3,-,TRBJ1-2,TGTGCCATCAGCGCGACAGGGGCTAACTATGGCTACACCTTC,CAISATGANYGYTF
-,TRBV9,few,TRBJ2-1,TGTGCCAGCAGCATCTCGGGTTCCTACAATGAGCAGTTCTTC,CASSISGSYNEQFF
TRBD2,TRBV9,few,TRBJ2-1,TGTGCCAGCAGCGCCCCAGCGGGGAGCTCCTACAATGAGCAGTTCTTC,CASSAPAGSSYNEQFF
-,TRBV6-1,-,TRBJ2-1,TGTGCCAGCAGTGAAGAAACAGCCGGAAGGAATGAGCAGTTCTTC,CASSEETAGRNEQFF
-,TRBV2,-,TRBJ2-3,TGTGCCAGCACTTATACTGATACGCAGTATTTT,CASTYTDTQYF
-,TRBV14,-,TRBJ1-1,TGTGCCAGCAGCCAAGATCTACTTTCAGGGGCAGCTTTCTTT,CASSQDLLSGAAFF
TRBD1,TRBV7-2,-,TRBJ1-2,TGTGCCAGCAGCCCTCAGGGGGCGGCTAACTATGGCTACACCTTC,CASSPQGAANYGYTF
TRBD1,TRBV29-1,-,TRBJ1-2,TGCAGCGGACAGGGGGCCGACTATGGCTACACCTTC,CSGQGADYGYTF
-,TRBV6-5,-,TRBJ2-1,TGTGCCAGCATTTCTTTCTACAATGAGCAGTTCTTC,CASISFYNEQFF
TRBD1,TRBV6-5,few,TRBJ2-7,TGTGCCAGCAGCCCCAGGACAGGGGGCGAGCAGTACTTC,CASSPRTGGEQYF
-,TRBV5-5,-,TRBJ1-5,TGTGCCAGCAGCCCCGGCGGGAGCAATCAGCCCCAGCATTTT,CASSPGGSNQPQHF
TRBD1,TRBV30,-,TRBJ2-7,TGTGCCTGGAGATCGACAGGGGAAGGGTACGAGCAGTACTTC,CAWRSTGEGYEQYF
TRBD1,TRBV28,-,TRBJ1-5,TGTGCCAGCAGTTTGTTGGGGGGACAGGGATACAATCAGCCCCAGCATTTT,CASSLLGGQGYNQPQHF
-,TRBV29-1,-,TRBJ2-3,TGCAGCGTTGACCCCCCCGGGACAGATACGCAGTATTTT,CSVDPPGTDTQYF
-,TRBV4-1,-,TRBJ2-5,TGCGCCAGCAGCCAAATTGTCGGGGGGCCCCAGTACTTC,CASSQIVGGPQYF
-,TRBV2,-,TRBJ2-5,TGTGCCAGCAGCGAACAGGGAGGAGAGACCCAGTACTTC,CASSEQGGETQYF
TRBD2,TRBV6-6,-,TRBJ2-1,TGTGCCAGCGTCTCTAGCGGGAGGGGTGAGCAGTTCTTC,CASVSSGRGEQFF
-,TRBV10-1,-,TRBJ2-5,TGCGCCAGCAGTGCACAGGGCGGTGAGACCCAGTACTTC,CASSAQGGETQYF
-,TRBV27,-,TRBJ2-7,TGTGCCAGCAGGAGAGTTTGGAGGAGGGGAGATCTGGACTACGAGCAGTACTTC,CASRRVWRRGDLDYEQYF
-,TRBV29-1,-,TRBJ1-3,TGCAGCATTGCCGGCAGGGACTCTGGAAACACCATATATTTT,CSIAGRDSGNTIYF
-,TRBV5-1,-,TRBJ2-7,TGCGCCAGCAGCGCCAACCCCACTCCCTCATACGAGCAGTACTTC,CASSANPTPSYEQYF
TRBD2,TRBV7-9,-,TRBJ2-1,TGTGCCAGCAGCTTCTACCGTGGGGGGGATGAGCAGTTCTTC,CASSFYRGGDEQFF
-,TRBV4-2,-,TRBJ2-5,TGTGCCAGCAGCCAAGGGACTAAACCCGTCCAAGAGACCCAGTACTTC,CASSQGTKPVQETQYF